This T cell receptor (beta chain) was observed in a study of blood T cell repertoires in COVID-19. Whole-study context: Both acute and convalescent COVID-19 samples were obtained from the United States, Italy and Spain. T cells, B-cell-depleted T cells, or PBMCs supplied cDNA or gDNA.

The table lists this clone with a few counts. In the study's own analysis: By means of reference gene primer amplification, nucleated cell counts were estimated. TCRdb's table, derived via immunoSEQ multiplex PCR, lists solely in-frame clones and lacks some. That table supplies the V and J calls and clone size; D and trimming were determined from the DNA. Found here are just under 85,000 clones, roughly 86% of them singletons; the top ten hold under 8.5%. Germline lookup yields CDR1 MDHEN and CDR2 SYDVKM. V lost 11 bases, J lost 2 bases, and 12 bases lay in between. The CDR3 has 12 residues. This rearrangement joins TRBV28 to TRBJ1-2; no clear D gene. Sequencing was carried out using peripheral blood. This TCR derives from an elderly man with active or convalescent COVID-19. This chain's CDR3 is CACTTQNYGYTF. The CDR3 DNA reads TGTGCCTGCACGACACAGAACTATGGCTACACCTTC.